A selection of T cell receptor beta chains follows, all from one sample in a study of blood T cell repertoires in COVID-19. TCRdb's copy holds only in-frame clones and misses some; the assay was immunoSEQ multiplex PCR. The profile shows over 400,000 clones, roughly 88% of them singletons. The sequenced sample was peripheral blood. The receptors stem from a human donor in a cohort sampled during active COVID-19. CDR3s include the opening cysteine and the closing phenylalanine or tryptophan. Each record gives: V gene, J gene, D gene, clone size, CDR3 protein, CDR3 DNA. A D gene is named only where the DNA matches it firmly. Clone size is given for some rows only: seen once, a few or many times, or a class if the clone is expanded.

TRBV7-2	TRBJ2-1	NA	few	CASSFTWSEQFF	TGTGCCAGCAGCTTTACCTGGAGTGAGCAGTTCTTC
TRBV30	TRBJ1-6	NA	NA	CAWSVDSPGNSPLHF	TGTGCCTGGAGTGTTGATAGTCCGGGGAATTCACCCCTCCACTTT
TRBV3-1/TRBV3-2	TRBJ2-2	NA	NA	CASEEVNGELFF	TGTGCCAGCGAGGAAGTCAACGGGGAGCTGTTTTTT
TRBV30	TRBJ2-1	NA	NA	CAWRSEGGVYNEQFF	TGTGCCTGGAGGTCGGAGGGCGGCGTCTACAATGAGCAGTTCTTC
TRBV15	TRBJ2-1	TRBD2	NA	CATSRRLGRVSMDEQFF	TGTGCCACCAGCAGGAGGCTCGGGAGGGTTAGTATGGATGAGCAGTTCTTC
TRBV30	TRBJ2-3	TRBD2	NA	CAWSAGGGAMRADTQYF	TGTGCCTGGAGTGCTGGCGGGGGGGCGATGAGGGCGGATACGCAGTATTTT
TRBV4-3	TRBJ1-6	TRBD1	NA	CASSQGGGPENSPLHF	TGCGCCAGCAGCCAAGGAGGGGGCCCGGAGAATTCACCCCTCCACTTT
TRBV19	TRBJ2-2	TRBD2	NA	CASSTSGWTGELFF	TGTGCCAGTAGTACTAGCGGGTGGACCGGGGAGCTGTTTTTT
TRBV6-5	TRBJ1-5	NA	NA	CASSSSGNNQPQHF	TGTGCCAGCAGTTCGTCAGGGAACAATCAGCCCCAGCATTTT
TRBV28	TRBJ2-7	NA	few	CASSSGLLYSEGSYEQYF	TGTGCCAGCAGCTCCGGCCTCCTTTACTCAGAGGGCTCCTACGAGCAGTACTTC
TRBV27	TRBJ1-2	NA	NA	CASRPLGGARGYTF	TGTGCCAGCCGCCCTCTAGGAGGGGCAAGAGGCTACACCTTC
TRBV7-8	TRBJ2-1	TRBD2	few	CASSLGRSGTSGTQVEQFF	TGTGCCAGCAGCTTAGGGAGGTCGGGGACTAGCGGGACGCAAGTTGAGCAGTTCTTC
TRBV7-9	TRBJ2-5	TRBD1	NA	CASSGTGDSETQYF	TGTGCCAGCAGTGGGACAGGGGATTCGGAGACCCAGTACTTC
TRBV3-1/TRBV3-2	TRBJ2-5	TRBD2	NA	CASNSVLGLAGIKETQYF	TGTGCCAGCAACTCTGTTTTGGGACTAGCGGGAATAAAAGAGACCCAGTACTTC
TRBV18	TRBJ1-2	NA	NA	CASSPPVGANYGYTF	TGTGCCAGCTCACCACCCGTCGGGGCTAACTATGGCTACACCTTC